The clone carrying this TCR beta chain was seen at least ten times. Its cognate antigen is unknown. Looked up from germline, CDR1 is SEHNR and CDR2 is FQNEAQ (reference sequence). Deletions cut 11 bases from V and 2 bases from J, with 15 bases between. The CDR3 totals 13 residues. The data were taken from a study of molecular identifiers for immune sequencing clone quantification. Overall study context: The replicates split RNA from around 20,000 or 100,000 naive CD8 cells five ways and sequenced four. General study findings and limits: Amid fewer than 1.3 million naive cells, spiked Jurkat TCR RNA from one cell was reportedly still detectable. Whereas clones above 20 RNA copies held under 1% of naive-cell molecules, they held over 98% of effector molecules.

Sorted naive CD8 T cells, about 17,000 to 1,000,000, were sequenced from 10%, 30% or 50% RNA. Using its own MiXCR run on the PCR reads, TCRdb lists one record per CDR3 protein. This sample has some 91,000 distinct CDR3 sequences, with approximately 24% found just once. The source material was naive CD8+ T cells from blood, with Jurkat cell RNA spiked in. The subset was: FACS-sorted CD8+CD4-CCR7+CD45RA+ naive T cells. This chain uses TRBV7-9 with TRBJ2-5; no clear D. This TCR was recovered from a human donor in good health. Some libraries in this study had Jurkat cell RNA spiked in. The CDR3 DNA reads TGTGCCTCATCCGAGGCCTCACAAGAGACCCAGTACTTC. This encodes CASSEASQETQYF.